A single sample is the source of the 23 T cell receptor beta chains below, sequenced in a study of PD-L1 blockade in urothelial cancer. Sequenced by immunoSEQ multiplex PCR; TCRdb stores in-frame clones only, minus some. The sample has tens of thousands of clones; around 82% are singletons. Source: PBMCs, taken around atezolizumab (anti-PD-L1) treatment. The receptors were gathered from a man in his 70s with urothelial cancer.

CDR3 nucleotides: TGTGCCAGCAGGAGGACAGGTCGTAATGAAAAACTGTTTTTT. Its protein is CASRRTGRNEKLFF. V gene TRBV6-5 combines with J gene TRBJ1-4, with 7 bases lining up with TRBD1. V dropped 6 bases and J dropped 4; count of bases not matched to a gene: 5. Germline V lookup: CDR1 MNHEY, CDR2 SVGAGI. The CDR3 consists of 14 residues.

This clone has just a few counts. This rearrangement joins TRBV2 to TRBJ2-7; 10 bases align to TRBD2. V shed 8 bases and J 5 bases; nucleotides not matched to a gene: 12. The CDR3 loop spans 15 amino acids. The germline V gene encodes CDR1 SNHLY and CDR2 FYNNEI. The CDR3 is CASLGPGLASNEQYF. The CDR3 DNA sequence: TGTGCCAGCCTGGGACCGGGACTAGCGTCCAACGAGCAGTACTTC. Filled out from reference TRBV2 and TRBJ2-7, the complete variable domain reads EPEVTQTPSHQVTQMGQEVILRCVPISNHLYFYWYRQILGQKVEFLVSFYNNEISEKSEIFDDQFSVERPDGSNFTLKIRSTKLEDSAMYFCASLGPGLASNEQYFGPGTRLTVT.

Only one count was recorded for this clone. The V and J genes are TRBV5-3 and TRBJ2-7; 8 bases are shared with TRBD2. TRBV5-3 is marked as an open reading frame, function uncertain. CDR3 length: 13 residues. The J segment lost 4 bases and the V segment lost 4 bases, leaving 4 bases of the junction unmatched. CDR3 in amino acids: CARSRGLVYEQYF. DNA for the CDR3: TGTGCCAGAAGCAGGGGACTAGTTTACGAGCAGTACTTC.

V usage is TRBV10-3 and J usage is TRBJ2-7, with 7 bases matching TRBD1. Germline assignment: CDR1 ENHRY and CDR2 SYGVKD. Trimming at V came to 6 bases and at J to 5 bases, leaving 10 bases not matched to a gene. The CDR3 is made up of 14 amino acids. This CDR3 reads CAIRSDRESDEQYF. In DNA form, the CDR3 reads TGTGCCATCAGATCCGACAGGGAATCGGACGAGCAGTACTTC.

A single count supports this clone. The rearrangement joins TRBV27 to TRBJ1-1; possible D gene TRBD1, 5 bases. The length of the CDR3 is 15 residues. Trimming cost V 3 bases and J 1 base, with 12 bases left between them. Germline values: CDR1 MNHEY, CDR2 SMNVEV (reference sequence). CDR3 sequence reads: CASSLKGRQNTEAFF. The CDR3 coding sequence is TGTGCCAGCAGTTTGAAGGGGCGACAGAACACTGAAGCTTTCTTT.

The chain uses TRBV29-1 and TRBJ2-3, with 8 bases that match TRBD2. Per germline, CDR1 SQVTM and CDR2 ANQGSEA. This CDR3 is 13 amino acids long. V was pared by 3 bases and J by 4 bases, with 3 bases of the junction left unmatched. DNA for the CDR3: TGCAGCGTTGAGCGGGGGGATCCAGATACGCAGTATTTT. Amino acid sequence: CSVERGDPDTQYF.

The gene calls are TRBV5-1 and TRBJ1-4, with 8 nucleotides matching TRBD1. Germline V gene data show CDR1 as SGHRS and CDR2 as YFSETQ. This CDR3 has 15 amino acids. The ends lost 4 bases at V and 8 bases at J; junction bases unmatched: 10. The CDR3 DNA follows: TGCGCCAGCAGCGCCGGAGAGACAGGGGACGAAAAACTGTTTTTT. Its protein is CASSAGETGDEKLFF.

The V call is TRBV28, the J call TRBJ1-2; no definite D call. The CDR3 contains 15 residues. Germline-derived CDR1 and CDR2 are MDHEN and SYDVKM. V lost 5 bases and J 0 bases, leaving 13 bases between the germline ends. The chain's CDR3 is CASSPGSASNYGYTF. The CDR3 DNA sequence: TGTGCCAGCAGTCCCGGGAGCGCTTCTAACTATGGCTACACCTTC.

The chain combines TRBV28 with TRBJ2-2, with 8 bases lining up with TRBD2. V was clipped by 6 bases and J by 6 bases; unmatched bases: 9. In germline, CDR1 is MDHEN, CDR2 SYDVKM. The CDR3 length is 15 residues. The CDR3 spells CASRPGTRSSGELFF. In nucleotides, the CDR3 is TGTGCCAGCAGGCCCGGGACTAGATCGTCCGGGGAGCTGTTTTTT. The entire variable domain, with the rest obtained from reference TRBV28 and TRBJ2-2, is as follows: DVKVTQSSRYLVKRTGEKVFLECVQDMDHENMFWYRQDPGLGLRLIYFSYDVKMKEKGDIPEGYSVSREKKERFSLILESASTNQTSMYLCASRPGTRSSGELFFGEGSRLTVL.

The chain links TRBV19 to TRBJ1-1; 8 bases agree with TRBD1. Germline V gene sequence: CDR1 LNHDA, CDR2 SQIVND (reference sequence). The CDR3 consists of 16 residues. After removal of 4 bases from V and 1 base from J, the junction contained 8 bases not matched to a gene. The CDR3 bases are TGTGCCAGTAGTACCACAACCGGGACAGGGAACACTGAAGCTTTCTTT. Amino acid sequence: CASSTTTGTGNTEAFF.

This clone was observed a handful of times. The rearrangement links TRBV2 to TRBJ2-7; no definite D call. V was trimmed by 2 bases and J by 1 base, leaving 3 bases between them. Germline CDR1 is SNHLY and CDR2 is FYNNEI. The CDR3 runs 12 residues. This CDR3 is CASSEQSYEQYF. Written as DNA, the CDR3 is TGTGCCAGCAGTGAACAGTCCTACGAGCAGTACTTC. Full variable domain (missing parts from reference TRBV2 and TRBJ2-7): EPEVTQTPSHQVTQMGQEVILRCVPISNHLYFYWYRQILGQKVEFLVSFYNNEISEKSEIFDDQFSVERPDGSNFTLKIRSTKLEDSAMYFCASSEQSYEQYFGPGTRLTVT.

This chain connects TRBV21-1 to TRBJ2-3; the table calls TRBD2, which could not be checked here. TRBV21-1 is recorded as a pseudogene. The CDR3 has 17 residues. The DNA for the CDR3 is TGTGCCAGCAGCGGGACTAGCGGGAGGGCCATCTCAGATACGCAGTATTTT. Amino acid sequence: CASSGTSGRAISDTQYF.

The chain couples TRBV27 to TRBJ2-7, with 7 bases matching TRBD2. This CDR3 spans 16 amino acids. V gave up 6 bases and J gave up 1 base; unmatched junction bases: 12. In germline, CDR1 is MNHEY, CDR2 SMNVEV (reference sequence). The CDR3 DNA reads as TGTGCCAGCAGCGCCTCCGGGACTACCATTTCCTACGAGCAGTACTTC. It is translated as CASSASGTTISYEQYF.

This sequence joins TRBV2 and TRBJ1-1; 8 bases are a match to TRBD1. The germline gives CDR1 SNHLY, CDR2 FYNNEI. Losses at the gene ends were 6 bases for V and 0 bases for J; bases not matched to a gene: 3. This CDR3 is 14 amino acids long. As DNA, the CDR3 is TGTGCCAGCAGCCCAGGGGGCATGAACACTGAAGCTTTCTTT. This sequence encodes CASSPGGMNTEAFF.

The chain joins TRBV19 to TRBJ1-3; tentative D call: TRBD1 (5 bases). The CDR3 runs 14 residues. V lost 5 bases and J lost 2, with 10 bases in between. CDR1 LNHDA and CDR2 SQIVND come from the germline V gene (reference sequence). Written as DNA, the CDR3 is TGTGCCAGTAGTTCAGGACAAGCTGGAAACACCATATATTTT. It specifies CASSSGQAGNTIYF. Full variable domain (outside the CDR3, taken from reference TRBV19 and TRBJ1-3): DGGITQSPKYLFRKEGQNVTLSCEQNLNHDAMYWYRQDPGQGLRLIYYSQIVNDFQKGDIAEGYSVSREKKESFPLTVTSAQKNPTAFYLCASSSGQAGNTIYFGEGSWLTVV.

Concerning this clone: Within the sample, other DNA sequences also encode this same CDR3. The CDR3, as DNA: TGTGCCAGTAGTATAGATCGGGGTTCCTACGAGCAGTACTTC. This translates into CASSIDRGSYEQYF. This chain uses TRBV19 with TRBJ2-7; TRBD2 is a possible D gene (5 bases). CDR3 size: 14 residues. V was cut by 0 bases and J by 1 base, with 7 bases left in between. Germline loops: CDR1 LNHDA, CDR2 SQIVND (reference sequence).

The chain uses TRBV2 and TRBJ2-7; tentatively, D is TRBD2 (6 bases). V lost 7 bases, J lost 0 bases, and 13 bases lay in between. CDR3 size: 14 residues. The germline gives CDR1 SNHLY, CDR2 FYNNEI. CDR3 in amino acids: CASKEGPTSYEQYF. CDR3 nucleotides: TGTGCCAGCAAGGAGGGACCGACCTCCTACGAGCAGTACTTC.

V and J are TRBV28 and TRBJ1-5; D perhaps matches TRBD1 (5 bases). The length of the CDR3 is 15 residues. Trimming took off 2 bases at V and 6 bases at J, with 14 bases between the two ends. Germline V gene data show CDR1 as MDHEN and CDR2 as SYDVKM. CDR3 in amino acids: CASSLGSGGGQPQHF. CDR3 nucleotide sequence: TGTGCCAGCAGTTTAGGTTCGGGGGGGGGTCAGCCCCAGCATTTT.

DNA for the CDR3: TGTGCCAGCATCCCGAGAGCGGGACAGGGGGCTGGCTACACCTTC. This translates into CASIPRAGQGAGYTF. This sequence joins TRBV5-4 and TRBJ1-2; 12 bases are a match to TRBD1. The CDR3 contains 15 residues. Per germline, CDR1 SGHNT and CDR2 YYREEE (reference sequence). V trimming: 6 bases; J trimming: 7 bases; junction bases outside the gene matches: 10.

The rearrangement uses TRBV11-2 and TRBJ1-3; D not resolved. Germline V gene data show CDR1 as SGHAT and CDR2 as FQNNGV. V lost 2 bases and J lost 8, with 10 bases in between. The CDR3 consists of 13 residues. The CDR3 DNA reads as TGTGCCAGCAGCTTAAGCCGGTCGGACACCATATATTTT. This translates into CASSLSRSDTIYF.

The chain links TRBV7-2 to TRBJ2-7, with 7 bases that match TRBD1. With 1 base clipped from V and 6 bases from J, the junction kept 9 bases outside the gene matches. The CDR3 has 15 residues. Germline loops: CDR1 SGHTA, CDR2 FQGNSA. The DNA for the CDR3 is TGTGCCAGCAGCTTAGAGGGCAGGGGGTACTTCGAGCAGTACTTC. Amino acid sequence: CASSLEGRGYFEQYF.

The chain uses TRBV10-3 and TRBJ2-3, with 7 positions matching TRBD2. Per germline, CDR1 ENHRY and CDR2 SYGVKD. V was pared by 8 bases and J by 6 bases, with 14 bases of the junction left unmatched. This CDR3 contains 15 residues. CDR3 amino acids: CAISGREVWGDTQYF. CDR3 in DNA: TGTGCCATCTCTGGACGGGAGGTCTGGGGTGATACGCAGTATTTT.

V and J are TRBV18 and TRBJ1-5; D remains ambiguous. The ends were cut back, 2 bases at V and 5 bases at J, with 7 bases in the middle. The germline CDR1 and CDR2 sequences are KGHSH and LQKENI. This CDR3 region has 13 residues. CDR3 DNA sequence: TGTGCCAGCTCACCAAATGAGGATCAGCCCCAGCATTTT. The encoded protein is CASSPNEDQPQHF.